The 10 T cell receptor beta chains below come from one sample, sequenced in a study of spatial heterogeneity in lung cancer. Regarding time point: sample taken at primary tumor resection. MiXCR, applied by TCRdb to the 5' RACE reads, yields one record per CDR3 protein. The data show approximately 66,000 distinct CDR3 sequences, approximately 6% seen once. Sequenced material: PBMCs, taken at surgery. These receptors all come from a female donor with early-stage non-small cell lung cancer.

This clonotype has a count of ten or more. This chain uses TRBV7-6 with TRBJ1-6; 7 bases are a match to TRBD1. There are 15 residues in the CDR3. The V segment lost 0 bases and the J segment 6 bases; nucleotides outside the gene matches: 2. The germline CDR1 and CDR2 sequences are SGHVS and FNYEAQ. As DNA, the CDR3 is TGTGCCAGCAGCTTAGCGGGACAGAGTAATTCACCCCTCCACTTT. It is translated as CASSLAGQSNSPLHF.

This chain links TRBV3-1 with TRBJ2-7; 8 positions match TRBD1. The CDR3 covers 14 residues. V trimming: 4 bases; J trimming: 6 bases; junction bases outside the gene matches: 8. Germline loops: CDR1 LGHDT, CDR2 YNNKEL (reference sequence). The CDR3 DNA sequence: TGTGCCAGCAGCCCCAGGGGGCGCGAAATCGAGCAGTACTTC. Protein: CASSPRGREIEQYF.

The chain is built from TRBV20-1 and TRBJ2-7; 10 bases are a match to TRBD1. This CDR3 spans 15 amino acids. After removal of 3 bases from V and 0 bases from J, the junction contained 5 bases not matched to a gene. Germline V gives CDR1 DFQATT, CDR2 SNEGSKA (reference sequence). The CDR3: CSARRGQGSSYEQYF. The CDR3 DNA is TGCAGTGCTAGGAGGGGACAGGGGAGCTCCTACGAGCAGTACTTC.

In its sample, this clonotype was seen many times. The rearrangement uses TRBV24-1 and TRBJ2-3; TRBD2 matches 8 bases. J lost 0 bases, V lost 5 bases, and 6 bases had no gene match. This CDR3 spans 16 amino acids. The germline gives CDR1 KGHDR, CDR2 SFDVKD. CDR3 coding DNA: TGTGCCACCAGTGCCCTCTCTAGCGGGAGCACAGATACGCAGTATTTT. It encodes CATSALSSGSTDTQYF.

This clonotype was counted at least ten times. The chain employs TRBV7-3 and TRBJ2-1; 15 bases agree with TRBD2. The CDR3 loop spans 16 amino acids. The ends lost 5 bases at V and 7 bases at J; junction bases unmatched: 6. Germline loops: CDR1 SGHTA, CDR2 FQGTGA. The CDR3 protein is CASSPGTSGRLNEQFF. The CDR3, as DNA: TGTGCCAGCAGCCCCGGGACTAGCGGGAGGCTTAATGAGCAGTTCTTC.

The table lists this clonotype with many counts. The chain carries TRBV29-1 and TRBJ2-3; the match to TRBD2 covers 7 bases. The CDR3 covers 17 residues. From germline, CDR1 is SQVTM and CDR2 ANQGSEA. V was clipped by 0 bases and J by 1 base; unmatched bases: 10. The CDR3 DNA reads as TGCAGCGTTGAAGATCCTAGGGGAGGGATCGGCACAGATACGCAGTATTTT. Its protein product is CSVEDPRGGIGTDTQYF.

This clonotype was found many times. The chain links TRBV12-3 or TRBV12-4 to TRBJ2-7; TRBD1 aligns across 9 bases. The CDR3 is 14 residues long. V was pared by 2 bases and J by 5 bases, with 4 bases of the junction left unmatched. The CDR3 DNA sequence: TGTGCCAGCAGTTTATGGGACAGGGCAAACGAGCAGTACTTC. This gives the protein CASSLWDRANEQYF.

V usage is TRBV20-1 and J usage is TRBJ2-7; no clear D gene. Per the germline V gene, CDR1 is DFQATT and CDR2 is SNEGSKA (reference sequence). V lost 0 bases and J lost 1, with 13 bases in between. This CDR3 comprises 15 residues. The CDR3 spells CSARDENEDSYEQYF. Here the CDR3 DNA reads TGCAGTGCTAGAGATGAAAACGAGGATTCCTACGAGCAGTACTTC.

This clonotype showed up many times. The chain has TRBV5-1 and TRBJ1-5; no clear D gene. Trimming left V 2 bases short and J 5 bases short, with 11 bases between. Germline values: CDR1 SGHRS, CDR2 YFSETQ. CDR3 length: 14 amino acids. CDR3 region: CASSLEAGHQPQHF. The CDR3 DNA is TGCGCCAGCAGCTTAGAGGCCGGACATCAGCCCCAGCATTTT.

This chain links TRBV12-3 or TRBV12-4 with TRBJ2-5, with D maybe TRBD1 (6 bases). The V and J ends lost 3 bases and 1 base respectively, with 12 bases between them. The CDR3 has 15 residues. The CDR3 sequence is CASSLTDSVQETQYF. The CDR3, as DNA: TGTGCCAGCAGTTTGACGGACAGCGTCCAAGAGACCCAGTACTTC.